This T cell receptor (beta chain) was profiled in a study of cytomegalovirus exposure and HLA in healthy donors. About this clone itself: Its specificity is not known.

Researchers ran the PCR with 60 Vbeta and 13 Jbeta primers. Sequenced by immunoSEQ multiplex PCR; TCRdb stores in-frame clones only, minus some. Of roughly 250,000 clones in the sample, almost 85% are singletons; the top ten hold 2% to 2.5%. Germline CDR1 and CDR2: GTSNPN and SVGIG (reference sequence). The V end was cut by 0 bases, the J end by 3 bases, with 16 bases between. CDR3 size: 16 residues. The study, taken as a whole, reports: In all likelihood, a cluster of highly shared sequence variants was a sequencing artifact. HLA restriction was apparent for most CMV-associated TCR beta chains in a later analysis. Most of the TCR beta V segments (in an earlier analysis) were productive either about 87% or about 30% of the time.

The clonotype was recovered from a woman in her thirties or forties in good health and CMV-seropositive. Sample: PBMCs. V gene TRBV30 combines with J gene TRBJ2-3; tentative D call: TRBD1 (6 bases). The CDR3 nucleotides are TGTGCCTGGAGTGTAGGATCACATACAGGGACAGATACGCAGTATTTT. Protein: CAWSVGSHTGTDTQYF.